A single sample is the source of the 6 T cell receptor beta chains below, sequenced in a study of blood T cell repertoires in COVID-19. Sequenced by immunoSEQ multiplex PCR; TCRdb stores in-frame clones only, minus some. The sample carries about 220,000 clones, about four fifths recorded once. Material for sequencing was PBMCs or T cells enriched from blood (not recorded which). The receptors were gathered from a woman aged 40 to 50 with acute COVID-19.

This clone was seen more than once but under ten times. The CDR3 region is CASTFAGNTEAFF. CDR3 nucleotides: TGTGCCAGCACCTTTGCAGGCAACACTGAAGCTTTCTTT. The J gene is TRBJ1-1, the V gene TRBV2; D ambiguous. In germline, CDR1 is SNHLY, CDR2 FYNNEI. The CDR3 consists of 13 residues. V was cut by 7 bases and J by 2 bases, with 11 bases left in between.

The V gene is TRBV28, the J gene TRBJ2-7; possibly TRBD2 for D (6 bases). The CDR3 length is 15 residues. Germline loops: CDR1 MDHEN, CDR2 SYDVKM. Trimming took off 5 bases at V and 3 bases at J, with 17 bases between the two ends. The CDR3 bases are TGTGCCAGCAGTACCCCACCGGAGGGGAGCTACGAGCAGTACTTC. This translates into CASSTPPEGSYEQYF.

The chain carries TRBV19 and TRBJ2-1; D uncertain. Germline-derived CDR1 and CDR2 are LNHDA and SQIVND (reference sequence). The length of the CDR3 is 13 residues. Trimming stripped 5 bases from V and 3 bases from J, with 8 bases between. CDR3 region: CASSGQNYNEQFF. The CDR3 nucleotides read TGTGCCAGTAGTGGGCAGAACTACAATGAGCAGTTCTTC.

V gene TRBV5-1 combines with J gene TRBJ2-1; 7 positions match TRBD1. V lost 3 bases to trimming and J lost 0 bases; unmatched junction nucleotides: 3. Germline assignment: CDR1 SGHRS and CDR2 YFSETQ. The length of the CDR3 is 15 residues. CDR3 DNA sequence: TGCGCCAGCAGCTCTAGACAGGGCTCCTACAATGAGCAGTTCTTC. Encoded protein: CASSSRQGSYNEQFF. The complete variable domain, with remaining parts taken from reference TRBV5-1 and TRBJ2-1, reads KAGVTQTPRYLIKTRGQQVTLSCSPISGHRSVSWYQQTPGQGLQFLFEYFSETQRNKGNFPGRFSGRQFSNSRSEMNVSTLELGDSALYLCASSSRQGSYNEQFFGPGTRLTVL.

This rearrangement joins TRBV7-3 to TRBJ2-2; weak D call: TRBD2 (6 bases). Between the trimmed V and J ends, which lost 3 bases and 6 bases, there was a span of 17 bases. Looked up from germline, CDR1 is SGHTA and CDR2 is FQGTGA. The CDR3 totals 16 residues. The CDR3 here is CASSFLSGPSSGELFF. The CDR3 DNA sequence: TGTGCCAGCAGCTTTTTAAGCGGGCCTAGTTCCGGGGAGCTGTTTTTT.

The chain recombines TRBV5-1 with TRBJ2-7; TRBD1 matches at 9 bases. Germline CDR1 is SGHRS and CDR2 is YFSETQ. The V segment lost 4 bases and the J segment 5 bases; nucleotides outside the gene matches: 7. The CDR3 consists of 14 residues. The DNA for the CDR3 is TGCGCCAGCAGCCCCGGGACAGGGCGGGACGAGCAGTACTTC. Protein sequence: CASSPGTGRDEQYF. The complete variable domain, with remaining parts taken from reference TRBV5-1 and TRBJ2-7, reads KAGVTQTPRYLIKTRGQQVTLSCSPISGHRSVSWYQQTPGQGLQFLFEYFSETQRNKGNFPGRFSGRQFSNSRSEMNVSTLELGDSALYLCASSPGTGRDEQYFGPGTRLTVT.